This TCR beta chain was retrieved from a study of shared clonotypes between healthy human individuals (dated by TCRdb to 2018 to 2020). Notes on the research overall: The cohort comprised two women and a few men aged 18 to 49 years. For each donor, CD4 naive and CD4 memory were each given three plates, CD8 naive was given two plates, and CD8 memory was given one plate. To estimate repertoire size and how much clonotypes are shared between individuals, the study performed deep sequencing of blood TCR repertoires from roughly five healthy adults. Different laboratories and diverse techniques were used to prepare libraries and sequence TCR repertoires, to increase sequencing depth and limit assay-specific biases. Per donor, leukapheresis produced somewhere between about 0.94 and 9.5 billion PBMCs.

The donors were healthy, HIV-negative adults who had no recently reported acute infections or vaccinations. Every donor was a Caucasian adult living in Nashville, Tennessee, USA. CD4+ T cells were enriched by magnetic negative selection, after which naive cells were positively selected on CD45RA and the negative fraction was taken as the memory subset. Blood was obtained by leukapheresis, after which PBMCs were separated by Ficoll-Histopaque density gradient centrifugation and cryopreserved in liquid nitrogen vapor phase. Analytical flow cytometry was used to check the purity and quantity of every magnetically sorted T cell population. From each sorted fraction, genomic DNA was isolated and quantified by UV absorbance on a Nanodrop 2000c. Using the deep immunoSEQ assay, TCR CDR3 regions were amplified from genomic DNA by multiplex PCR. Extracted genomic DNA from each cell subset was spread evenly across all wells of several immunoSEQ 96-well plates, with each plate serving as a replicate. Each replicate PCR for sorted subsets received roughly 200 ng genomic DNA, equal to tens of thousands of T cell genomes. Purified libraries were measured with a Qubit 3.0 fluorometer, size-checked on a Bioanalyzer 2100, and measured again with the KAPA Library Quantification kit. A separate single-read 150-cycle Illumina NextSeq 550 flow cell was used to sequence each immunoSEQ 96-well plate. For the original study's pipeline: Because only junctional sequences without quality scores were contained in the immunoSEQ output, filtering matching that applied to full-length reads could not be performed. Sequences were annotated with PyIR, a Python wrapper for IgBLAST v1.9, and V/J genes and CDR3 were assigned using IMGT germline references. Reads were removed for weak V/J assignments (E-value above 1e-6), missing CDR3, stop codons, out-of-frame junctions, or ambiguous translated residues. V3J clonotypes were defined as sequences sharing the same inferred V gene, J gene, and CDR3 amino acid sequence. To compute the percentage overlap between repertoires, the number of shared unique clonotypes was divided by the size of the smaller repertoire. Richness of each repertoire was evaluated using RTK rarefaction, the Chao1 estimator, and Recon v2.1 estimates of unobserved clonotypes. Generation probabilities for all TCRbeta clonotypes obtained by the gDNA method from a handful of donors were computed using OLGA. The table comes from immuneACCESS by way of TCRdb, which keeps in-frame sequences with V and J called. Part of the clones is missing from these tables; in studies checked, under half for an unresolved V gene and the rest for unknown reasons. The DNA was the basis for D and trimming; V, J and clone size are from that table. The sample table records hundreds of thousands of clones; about 74% of these occur just once. Around 10% of the sample is held by the ten biggest clonotypes.

Regarding this clone: Its antigen is still unknown. Per-nucleotide qualities are absent, and no much larger clonotype sits a single base away.

Overall study outcomes, separate from this receptor: Across several donors, approximately 4.6% of naive CD4, over 3% of naive CD8, approximately 2.5% of memory CD4, and approximately 0.4% of memory CD8 clonotypes were shared. Only blood was sampled, and tissue TCR repertoires likely differ from those in blood. Even with the large sequencing depth, rarefaction of the sorted-subset datasets indicated that sequencing was incomplete. Naive subsets generally had larger estimated clonotype richness than memory subsets. The small number of donors limited the genetic and exposure-history diversity represented. Pairwise subsampling indicated that sequencing depth was expected to affect the degree of clonotype sharing among donors. Compared with non-shared clonotypes, clonotypes shared by all four sorted-subset donors had higher generation probabilities.

The receptor was derived from a man aged 25-40 years in good health. Sequencing input: memory CD4+ T cells sorted from blood. Sample cell subset or site, as interpreted from the label and publication: CD45RA-negative fraction.

The DNA sequence is given as TGTGCCAGTAGTATAGATCTGGGTAGAGCCTACGAGCAGTACTTC. This gives the protein CASSIDLGRAYEQYF. The sequence is built from TRBV19 and TRBJ2-7, with the D gene not clear enough to name. The germline V gene (reference sequence) provides CDR1 LNHDA and CDR2 SQIVND. The junction carries 11 bases between V and J, which are trimmed by 0 bases and 2 bases respectively. The CDR3 holds 15 amino acids from the cysteine to the phenylalanine. Kept here is only the CDR3 DNA, which spans 45 bases and is read in frame from base 1.